A single T cell receptor beta chain is shown here with its context. V dropped 6 bases and J dropped 4 bases, with 9 bases sitting between them. CDR1 is SQVTM and CDR2 is ANQGSEA in the germline V gene. This CDR3 region has 12 residues. These data are taken from a study of PD-1 blockade in classical Hodgkin lymphoma. Each patient relapsed following autologous stem cell transplantation, and prior brentuximab vedotin exposure differed. Clones were sequenced by immunoSEQ multiplex PCR, and TCRdb holds only the in-frame ones, with some missing. Of about 40,000 clones listed, around 80% are singletons. The TCR was taken from a human donor with classical Hodgkin lymphoma. The chain employs TRBV29-1 and TRBJ1-4, with unresolved D. The specimen was peripheral blood mononuclear cells (PBMCs), collected at baseline. The CDR3 is CSVRTYNEKLFF. The CDR3, as DNA: TGCAGCGTACGGACTTATAATGAAAAACTGTTTTTT.